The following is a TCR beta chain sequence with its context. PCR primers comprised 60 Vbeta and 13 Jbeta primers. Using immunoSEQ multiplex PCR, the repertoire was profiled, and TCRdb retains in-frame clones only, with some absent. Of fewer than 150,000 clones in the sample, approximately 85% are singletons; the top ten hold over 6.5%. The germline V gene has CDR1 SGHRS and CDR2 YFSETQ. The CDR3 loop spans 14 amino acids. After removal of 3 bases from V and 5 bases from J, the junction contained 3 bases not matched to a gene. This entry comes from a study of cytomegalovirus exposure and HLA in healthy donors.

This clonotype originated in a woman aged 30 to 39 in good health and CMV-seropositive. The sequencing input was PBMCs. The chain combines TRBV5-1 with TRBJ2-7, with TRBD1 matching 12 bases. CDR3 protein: CASSSGTGGHEQYF. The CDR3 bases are TGCGCCAGCAGCTCCGGGACAGGGGGCCACGAGCAGTACTTC.